This T cell receptor (beta chain) was recovered during a study of regulatory T cells in long-lasting Graves disease. The study, taken as a whole, reports: When disease was persistent, TRBV28, TRBJ1-2 and TRBJ2-5 were the favored segments. Persistent-disease Graves' patients showed less TCR diversity than new cases.

Germline V gene data show CDR1 as MDHEN and CDR2 as SYDVKM. Trimming at V came to 3 bases and at J to 2 bases, leaving 7 bases not matched to a gene. CDR3 length: 15 residues. Assembly of TCR beta libraries relied on iRepertoire HTBI primers together with Arm-PCR of CDR3 regions. One entry per CDR3 protein results from TCRdb running MiXCR on the multiplex PCR reads. The profile shows approximately 300,000 distinct CDR3 sequences, approximately 20% of them singletons. Of note for this clonotype: Its specificity is not known.

Time point noted: newly diagnosed GD, antithyroid drugs for less than 3 months. Construction of the TCR library relied on RNA isolated from PBMCs. Diagnosis followed American Thyroid Association guidelines for Graves' disease. Collection of peripheral blood (nine milliliters) was done using EDTA tubes. Specimen: peripheral blood mononuclear cells (PBMCs), collected at new diagnosis, from a patient treated with antithyroid drugs. The chain is built from TRBV28 and TRBJ2-7, with 7 bases fitting TRBD1. The receptor was isolated from a female donor with Graves disease. The CDR3 bases are TGTGCCAGCAGTTTCCCGACAGGGCTAACCTACGAGCAGTACTTC. Its translation: CASSFPTGLTYEQYF.